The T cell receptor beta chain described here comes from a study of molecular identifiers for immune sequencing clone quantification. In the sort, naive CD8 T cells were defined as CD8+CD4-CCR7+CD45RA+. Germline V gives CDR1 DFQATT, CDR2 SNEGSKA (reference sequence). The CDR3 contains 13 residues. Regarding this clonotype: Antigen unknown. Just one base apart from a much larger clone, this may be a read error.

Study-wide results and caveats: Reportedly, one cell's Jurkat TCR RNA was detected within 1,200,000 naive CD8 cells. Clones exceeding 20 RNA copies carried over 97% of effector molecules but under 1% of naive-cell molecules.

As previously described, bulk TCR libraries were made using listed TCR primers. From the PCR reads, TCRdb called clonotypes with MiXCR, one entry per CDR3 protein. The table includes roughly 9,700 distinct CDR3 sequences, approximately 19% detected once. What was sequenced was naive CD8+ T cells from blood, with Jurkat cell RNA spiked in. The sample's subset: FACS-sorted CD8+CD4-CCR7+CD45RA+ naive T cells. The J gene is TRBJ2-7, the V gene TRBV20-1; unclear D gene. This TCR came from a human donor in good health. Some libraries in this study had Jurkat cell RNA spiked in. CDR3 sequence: CSARVLAYPEQCF. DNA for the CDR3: TGCAGTGCTAGAGTTTTGGCCTACCCAGAGCAGTGCTTC.